This T cell receptor (beta chain) originates from a study of blood T cell repertoires in COVID-19 (dated by TCRdb to 2018 to 2020). Turning to the overall study: Samples covering the acute and convalescent phases of COVID-19 were provided by collaborators in the United States, Italy and Spain. The material from the prospective study consisted of cDNA or gDNA derived from T cells, B-cell-depleted T cells, or PBMCs. Deeply sampled blood TCRbeta repertoires from subjects exposed to, actively infected with, or recovered from COVID-19 were included in the dataset. A freely available public database, intended as a resource for researchers studying the immune response to SARS-CoV-2, is where the repertoires were released. Samples came from the ongoing ImmuneRACE study (first 160 participants) plus 1,254 subjects from 6 global collaborators. The sample metadata nearly always contained a de-identified subject ID, COVID-19 status, age in years and sex. Where available, HLA class I and class II types were obtained from metadata supplied by the sample provider rather than from assay-based typing.

What the authors observed across the whole study: The quantity of clinical and demographic metadata differed by source and by participant and was supplied without curation.

Whole blood was collected in K2EDTA tubes by collaborating institutions according to the institutions' own protocols. For TCRbeta analysis, collaborators shipped samples in one of three forms: frozen whole blood, isolated PBMCs, or DNA extracted from either of those sample types. Based on the germline V gene, the CDR1 and CDR2 sequences are MNHEY and SVGEGT. From cysteine to phenylalanine, the CDR3 is 16 amino acids long. The entry retains the CDR3 DNA only, 48 bases that are in frame from base 1. V is cut back by 5 bases and J by 7 bases, with 9 bases in the junction unmatched. Details on this clone: The target of this receptor is not known. Base-call qualities are not available, and no considerably larger clone is one nucleotide away.

TCRbeta CDR3 regions were amplified from genomic DNA by means of the immunoSEQ Assay, a bias-controlled multiplex PCR. In the source study's methods: Nucleated cell counts per sample were estimated from amplification of reference gene primers within the assay. To quantify the absolute abundance of each unique TCRbeta CDR3 rearrangement, sequence reads were collapsed and filtered. For each sample, productive Simpson clonality was calculated as the square root of Simpson's diversity index across productive rearrangements. TCRdb obtained this table from immuneACCESS and retained in-frame rearrangements with V and J assigned. These tables miss some clones; where compared with another copy, unresolved V genes account for less than half of the shortfall, and the remainder is unexplained. V and J calls and clone size are as listed in that table; D and trimming were resolved from the DNA. The sample table records roughly 66,000 clones; around 82% of these occur just once. Approximately 6.6% of the sample goes to the ten largest clones.

The sequence was obtained from a man in his 60s with acute or convalescent COVID-19. The chain uses TRBV6-2 or TRBV6-3 and TRBJ1-6, with 9 junctional bases fitting TRBD1. Input material: peripheral blood. The CDR3 reads as follows: CASSKFTGTGNSPLHF. The nucleotide sequence is given as TGTGCCAGCAGTAAATTCACCGGGACAGGGAATTCACCCCTCCACTTT.